The clone carrying this TCR beta chain was counted a single time. This sample was taken from a study of blood T cell repertoires in COVID-19. For the study at large: Whether acute or convalescent, the COVID-19 samples came from the United States, Italy and Spain. Sample material is recorded as cDNA or gDNA derived from T cells, B-cell-depleted T cells, or PBMCs.

In the original workflow: Estimation of nucleated cell counts relied on the amplification of reference gene primers. Libraries were prepared by immunoSEQ multiplex PCR; TCRdb keeps only in-frame clonotypes and omits some of them. The V and J calls and clone size come from that table; D and trimming were worked out from the DNA. The sample has some 400,000 clones; 90% are singletons. CDR1 is MNHEY and CDR2 is SVGAGI in the germline V gene. This CDR3 is 15 amino acids long. Trimming pared 5 bases from V and 5 bases from J, leaving 18 bases between. The clonotype was recovered from a man aged 18 to 30 with active or convalescent COVID-19. V usage is TRBV6-5 and J usage is TRBJ1-2; D not certain. The sequencing sample was made of peripheral blood. CDR3 residues: CASSPTTNSGYGYTF. DNA for the CDR3: TGTGCCAGCAGTCCTACTACTAACAGCGGTTATGGCTACACCTTC.